These T cell receptor beta chains were read from a single sample in a study of control samples from healthy donors and cancer patients. Measured with immunoSEQ multiplex PCR; TCRdb has only the in-frame clones, and not every one. The data contain about 96,000 clones, over 90% of them singletons. Sequencing used blood. The receptors shown here come from a man younger than 30 in good health. The CDR3 runs from the conserved cysteine through the conserved F or W. D genes are given only for firm matches. Clone sizes are given selectively: once, few, many, or a class where the clone is expanded.

j_call,v_call,clone_size,d_call,cdr3_aa,cdr3_nt
TRBJ2-7,TRBV18,.,TRBD1,CASSSLTGGSYEQYF,TGTGCCAGCTCAAGTTTGACAGGGGGCTCCTACGAGCAGTACTTC
TRBJ2-3,TRBV10-2,.,TRBD1,CASIPGTGEDTQYF,TGCGCCAGCATACCCGGGACAGGGGAGGATACGCAGTATTTT
TRBJ2-1,TRBV30,once,.,CAWTGLGGYNEQFF,TGTGCCTGGACAGGACTAGGGGGCTACAATGAGCAGTTCTTC
TRBJ1-1,TRBV5-5,.,.,CASSLEIYTEAFF,TGTGCCAGCAGCCTTGAGATTTACACTGAAGCTTTCTTT
TRBJ2-7,TRBV6-1,once,TRBD1,CASSEMGDSSYEQYF,TGTGCCAGCAGTGAAATGGGGGACAGCTCCTACGAGCAGTACTTC
TRBJ1-1,TRBV30,.,.,CAWSPGHTVEAFF,TGTGCCTGGTCCCCAGGACATACAGTTGAAGCTTTCTTT
TRBJ1-1,TRBV19,.,.,CASSKTARQWANTEAFF,TGTGCCAGTAGCAAAACGGCCCGACAGTGGGCGAACACTGAAGCTTTCTTT
TRBJ1-1,TRBV15,.,.,CATSRGIEAENRAFF,TGTGCCACCAGCAGAGGGATTGAGGCAGAGAATAGAGCTTTCTTT
TRBJ2-3,TRBV28,.,.,CASSLPGGLGTDTQYF,TGTGCCAGCAGTTTGCCAGGGGGACTTGGCACAGATACGCAGTATTTT
TRBJ2-7,TRBV14,.,TRBD1,CASSHGTGSYEQYF,TGTGCCAGCAGCCACGGGACAGGGTCTTACGAGCAGTACTTC
TRBJ1-3,TRBV27,.,.,CASSFGRFGNTIYF,TGTGCCAGCAGTTTCGGGCGGTTTGGAAACACCATATATTTT
TRBJ2-1,TRBV6-2/TRBV6-3,.,TRBD1,CASSYSWDSLGVNEQFF,TGTGCCAGCAGTTACAGTTGGGACAGCCTAGGGGTCAATGAGCAGTTCTTC
TRBJ1-1,TRBV7-2,.,.,CASSLFKSSEAFF,TGTGCCAGCAGCTTATTTAAAAGCTCTGAAGCTTTCTTT
TRBJ2-7,TRBV6-5,.,.,CASRQRREGYEQYF,TGTGCCAGCAGACAGCGGAGAGAAGGCTACGAGCAGTACTTC
TRBJ2-7,TRBV19,.,TRBD1,CASSIAAGGPYEQYF,TGTGCCAGTAGTATAGCGGCAGGGGGACCCTACGAGCAGTACTTC
TRBJ1-2,TRBV7-6,.,.,CASSLGGDITNGYTF,TGTGCCAGCAGCTTAGGCGGGGACATTACTAATGGCTACACCTTC
TRBJ2-1,TRBV6-5,.,.,CASSGGSSYNEQFF,TGTGCCAGCTCCGGAGGGAGCTCCTACAATGAGCAGTTCTTC
TRBJ2-5,TRBV20-1,.,TRBD2,CSASRGGRGQETQYF,TGCAGTGCTAGTCGGGGCGGGAGGGGCCAAGAGACCCAGTACTTC
TRBJ1-5,TRBV30,.,.,CAWSDGQHNQPQHF,TGTGCCTGGAGTGACGGACAGCATAATCAGCCCCAGCATTTT
TRBJ1-2,TRBV29-1,.,.,CSVLSDGLLYGYTF,TGCAGCGTTCTCTCGGACGGATTACTCTATGGCTACACCTTC
TRBJ1-1,TRBV19,.,.,CASFARVNTEAFF,TGTGCCAGTTTTGCCAGGGTGAACACTGAAGCTTTCTTT
TRBJ2-5,TRBV27,.,.,CASSQRGGPGGETQYF,TGTGCCAGCAGTCAAAGAGGGGGGCCGGGGGGAGAGACCCAGTACTTC
TRBJ2-4,TRBV29-1,.,.,CSVPKTPGRANIQYF,TGCAGCGTTCCAAAGACCCCTGGCCGGGCTAACATTCAGTACTTC
TRBJ1-6,TRBV5-1,.,.,CASSFNRDSPLHF,TGCGCCAGCAGCTTTAACAGGGACTCACCCCTCCACTTT
TRBJ2-2,TRBV2,.,TRBD1,CASTINIQGANTGELFF,TGTGCCAGCACCATAAACATACAGGGGGCCAACACCGGGGAGCTGTTTTTT
TRBJ1-5,TRBV4-1,.,TRBD1,CASSQSTGVQPQHF,TGCGCCAGCAGCCAGTCCACAGGGGTCCAGCCCCAGCATTTT
TRBJ1-6,TRBV6-5,.,.,CASTPRFLGSPLHF,TGTGCCAGCACTCCCCGCTTCTTGGGTTCACCCCTCCACTTT
TRBJ1-4,TRBV5-1,once,TRBD1,CASSGQGIGSNEKLFF,TGCGCCAGCAGCGGACAGGGCATCGGGTCTAATGAAAAACTGTTTTTT
TRBJ2-1,TRBV4-1,once,.,CASSQLILLTSYNEQFF,TGCGCCAGCAGCCAGCTCATACTTCTAACCTCCTACAATGAGCAGTTCTTC
TRBJ1-2,TRBV5-6,.,.,CASSLGLGRDGYTF,TGTGCCAGCAGCTTGGGCCTCGGGAGGGATGGCTACACCTTC
TRBJ1-5,TRBV30,.,TRBD1,CAWSVMGQLNQPQHF,TGTGCCTGGAGTGTAATGGGACAGCTGAATCAGCCCCAGCATTTT
TRBJ1-4,TRBV14,.,.,CASSQGSRGNEKLFF,TGTGCCAGCAGCCAAGGGAGCAGGGGAAATGAAAAACTGTTTTTT
TRBJ2-2,TRBV27,once,.,CASTGGTRELFF,TGTGCCAGCACAGGAGGGACCAGGGAGCTGTTTTTT